Each of the 21 T cell receptor beta chains below was sequenced from the same sample in a study of OX40 agonist ivuxolimab in advanced cancers. Method: immunoSEQ multiplex PCR; TCRdb's copy keeps in-frame clones and lacks some. Of around 85,000 clones listed, about 90% were seen once; the top ten hold around 1.5%. This sample comprised CD4+ or CD8+ T cells sorted from blood, obtained in a trial of the OX40 agonist ivuxolimab. The receptors shown here come from an adult with an advanced solid tumor such as melanoma, head and neck, liver or kidney cancer.

This rearrangement joins TRBV10-3 to TRBJ1-4, with D maybe TRBD1 (5 bases). Trimming left V 1 base short and J 0 bases short, with 9 bases between. The CDR3 runs 16 residues. The germline CDR1 and CDR2 sequences are ENHRY and SYGVKD. CDR3 sequence: CAISEYGTATNEKLFF. The CDR3 DNA sequence: TGTGCCATCAGTGAGTATGGGACCGCAACTAATGAAAAACTGTTTTTT.

This chain links TRBV4-2 with TRBJ2-5; D ambiguous. V gave up 1 base and J gave up 5 bases, with 11 bases separating them. Germline V gene sequence: CDR1 LGHNA, CDR2 YNFKEQ. This CDR3 has 14 residues. The CDR3 spells CASSQAELTETQYF. CDR3 DNA sequence: TGTGCCAGCAGCCAAGCAGAACTAACGGAGACCCAGTACTTC.

The chain combines TRBV7-3 with TRBJ2-1; 10 positions agree with TRBD2. Trimming removed 2 bases from V and 9 bases from J; junction bases left unmatched: 7. Germline assignment: CDR1 SGHTA and CDR2 FQGTGA. The length of the CDR3 is 15 residues. The CDR3 reads CASSLWLAGDGEQFF. In DNA, the CDR3 is TGTGCCAGCAGCTTATGGCTAGCGGGAGACGGTGAGCAGTTCTTC.

The chain combines TRBV5-4 with TRBJ2-7; D is undetermined. With 5 bases removed from V and 1 base from J, the gap between germline ends came to 13 bases. The CDR3 consists of 14 residues. CDR1 is SGHNT, CDR2 YYREEE, per germline (reference sequence). The DNA for the CDR3 is TGTGCCAGCAGTAAGAAAAGTGGATCCTACGAGCAGTACTTC. Translation gives CASSKKSGSYEQYF.

The rearrangement joins TRBV6-6 to TRBJ2-5; 7 bases fit TRBD1. The CDR3 is made up of 13 amino acids. Germline V CDR1 and CDR2: MNHNY, SVGAGI (reference sequence). V dropped 4 bases and J dropped 4; count of bases not matched to a gene: 3. CDR3 bases: TGTGCCAGCAGTTCCGAGGGGGCAGAGACCCAGTACTTC. Translated, it gives CASSSEGAETQYF.

V and J are TRBV2 and TRBJ2-5; a possible D gene is TRBD2 (5 bases). The CDR3 consists of 13 residues. Germline V CDR1 and CDR2: SNHLY, FYNNEI. V was clipped by 7 bases and J by 3 bases, with 12 bases between them. As DNA, the CDR3 is TGTGCCAGCATGCTAGCACAAAAAGAGACCCAGTACTTC. As protein: CASMLAQKETQYF.

This chain uses TRBV2 with TRBJ1-4; no reliable D call. The CDR3 length is 16 residues. Between the trimmed V and J ends, which lost 2 bases and 2 bases, there was a span of 12 bases. Germline CDR1 reads SNHLY; CDR2 reads FYNNEI. This CDR3 is CASSELGIRTNEKLFF. The DNA of the CDR3 is TGTGCCAGCAGTGAATTGGGTATTAGGACTAATGAAAAACTGTTTTTT. Complete variable domain (other parts from reference TRBV2 and TRBJ1-4): EPEVTQTPSHQVTQMGQEVILRCVPISNHLYFYWYRQILGQKVEFLVSFYNNEISEKSEIFDDQFSVERPDGSNFTLKIRSTKLEDSAMYFCASSELGIRTNEKLFFGSGTQLSVL.

CDR3 region: CASSELHSNQPQHF. The CDR3 DNA reads TGTGCCAGCAGTGAATTACATAGCAATCAGCCCCAGCATTTT. This chain links TRBV6-1 with TRBJ1-5; D unresolved. The V and J ends lost 2 bases and 0 bases respectively, with 5 bases between them. Per germline, CDR1 MNHNS and CDR2 SASEGT. The CDR3 runs to 14 residues.

This clone has only a few counts. The chain uses TRBV30 and TRBJ1-1; D is ambiguous. Trimming left V 2 bases short and J 0 bases short, with 10 bases between. This CDR3 is 14 amino acids long. CDR1 is GTSNPN, CDR2 SVGIG, per germline (reference sequence). Here the CDR3 reads CAWSLSTLNTEAFF. The CDR3 nucleotides are TGTGCCTGGAGTCTATCCACTCTGAACACTGAAGCTTTCTTT.

The genes are TRBV9 and TRBJ1-3, with D possibly matching TRBD1 (5 bases). This CDR3 has 16 residues. Trimming pared 0 bases from V and 2 bases from J, leaving 12 bases between. The V gene's germline CDR1 is SGDLS and CDR2 YYNGEE. In DNA, the CDR3 is TGTGCCAGCAGCGTAGAGGCCGGGGGGGCTGGAAACACCATATATTTT. Encoded protein: CASSVEAGGAGNTIYF.

The chain links TRBV12-5 to TRBJ2-7; TRBD2 is a possible D gene (7 bases). In germline, CDR1 is LGHNT, CDR2 FRNRAP. V dropped 4 bases and J dropped 3 bases, with 16 bases sitting between them. There are 15 residues in the CDR3. The CDR3 sequence: CASGSPGGDDYEQYF. The CDR3 DNA is TGTGCTAGTGGTTCCCCGGGGGGCGACGACTACGAGCAGTACTTC.

V and J are TRBV18 and TRBJ2-7; D not certain. CDR1 and CDR2 (germline): KGHSH, LQKENI. V lost 1 base, J lost 5 bases, and 9 bases lay in between. The CDR3 has 13 residues. The CDR3 sequence: CASSPQGRDEQYF. The CDR3 DNA is TGTGCCAGCTCACCACAGGGTAGAGACGAGCAGTACTTC.

The V and J genes are TRBV5-1 and TRBJ2-5, with D maybe TRBD2 (6 bases). The CDR3 consists of 13 residues. Trimming cost V 0 bases and J 5 bases, with 8 bases left between them. Germline CDR1 and CDR2: SGHRS and YFSETQ. Here the CDR3 DNA reads TGCGCCAGCAGCTTGGTAGCGGATGAGACCCAGTACTTC. The encoded protein is CASSLVADETQYF.

This chain connects TRBV19 to TRBJ1-2, with D uncertain. CDR1 LNHDA and CDR2 SQIVND come from the germline V gene (reference sequence). This CDR3 is built from 12 residues. Trimming cost V 0 bases and J 8 bases, with 7 bases left between them. This CDR3 reads CASSIDRVGYTF. The CDR3 nucleotides are TGTGCCAGTAGTATAGATCGAGTCGGCTACACCTTC.

J is TRBJ2-1 and V is TRBV11-2; 10 bases fit TRBD2. Trimming at V came to 7 bases and at J to 7 bases, leaving 7 bases not matched to a gene. The CDR3 has 14 residues. Per germline, CDR1 SGHAT and CDR2 FQNNGV. CDR3 region: CASKLASGSNEQFF. The CDR3 DNA reads TGTGCCAGCAAGTTGGCTAGCGGGAGTAATGAGCAGTTCTTC. The full variable domain, completed using reference TRBV11-2 and TRBJ2-1, is EAGVAQSPRYKIIEKRQSVAFWCNPISGHATLYWYQQILGQGPKLLIQFQNNGVVDDSQLPKDRFSAERLKGVDSTLKIQPAKLEDSAVYLCASKLASGSNEQFFGPGTRLTVL.

This rearrangement joins TRBV11-2 to TRBJ2-7; 9 bases are shared with TRBD2. Germline-derived CDR1 and CDR2 are SGHAT and FQNNGV. V was clipped by 0 bases and J by 7 bases; unmatched bases: 10. The CDR3 length is 16 residues. CDR3 in DNA: TGTGCCAGCAGCTTAGAAGGGCTAGCGGGAACAAAGGAGCAGTACTTC. Encoded protein: CASSLEGLAGTKEQYF. Variable domain in full (rest from reference TRBV11-2 and TRBJ2-7): EAGVAQSPRYKIIEKRQSVAFWCNPISGHATLYWYQQILGQGPKLLIQFQNNGVVDDSQLPKDRFSAERLKGVDSTLKIQPAKLEDSAVYLCASSLEGLAGTKEQYFGPGTRLTVT.

CDR3 sequence: CASSVMRGSREKLFF. In DNA, the CDR3 is TGTGCCAGCAGTGTAATGCGGGGGAGCCGCGAAAAACTGTTTTTT. This sequence joins TRBV6-1 and TRBJ1-4; possibly TRBD1 for D (5 bases). There are 15 residues in the CDR3. Germline CDR1 MNHNS, CDR2 SASEGT. The V end lost 4 bases, the J end lost 8 bases, and 17 bases lay between the germline ends.

The count of this clone is one. The genes are TRBV19 and TRBJ2-5, with 8 bases identical to TRBD1. Germline V lookup: CDR1 LNHDA, CDR2 SQIVND (reference sequence). The CDR3 consists of 15 residues. Losses at the gene ends were 3 bases for V and 4 bases for J; bases not matched to a gene: 7. CDR3 sequence (DNA): TGTGCCAGTAGTATCGGGCAGGGGGCGGGAGAGACCCAGTACTTC. Encoded protein: CASSIGQGAGETQYF. The entire variable domain, with the rest obtained from reference TRBV19 and TRBJ2-5, is as follows: DGGITQSPKYLFRKEGQNVTLSCEQNLNHDAMYWYRQDPGQGLRLIYYSQIVNDFQKGDIAEGYSVSREKKESFPLTVTSAQKNPTAFYLCASSIGQGAGETQYFGPGTRLLVL.

This rearrangement joins TRBV10-1 to TRBJ2-1, with 11 bases matching TRBD2. The V gene's germline CDR1 is WNHNN and CDR2 SYGVQD (reference sequence). Trimming cost V 4 bases and J 0 bases; bases outside gene matches: 11. This CDR3 has 19 residues. The CDR3 region has the DNA TGCGCCAGCAGTGCCCGATCCGGGACTAGCGGAGGCTCCTACAATGAGCAGTTCTTC. Translating it yields CASSARSGTSGGSYNEQFF.

V gene TRBV30 combines with J gene TRBJ1-1; D remains ambiguous. CDR3 length: 13 residues. Germline V CDR1 and CDR2: GTSNPN, SVGIG (reference sequence). The V and J ends lost 0 bases and 6 bases respectively, with 11 bases between them. The CDR3 bases are TGTGCCTGGAGTGTACCCGGGATCGCTGAAGCTTTCTTT. Its protein product is CAWSVPGIAEAFF.

In its sample, this clone was seen once. The gene calls are TRBV5-6 and TRBJ1-5, with D unresolved. This CDR3 is built from 15 residues. V was clipped by 4 bases and J by 5 bases, with 16 bases between them. Germline V gene data show CDR1 as SGHDT and CDR2 as YYEEEE. The CDR3 sequence: CASSVSGTTYQPQHF. The CDR3 nucleotides read TGTGCCAGCAGCGTCTCGGGAACTACTTATCAGCCCCAGCATTTT.